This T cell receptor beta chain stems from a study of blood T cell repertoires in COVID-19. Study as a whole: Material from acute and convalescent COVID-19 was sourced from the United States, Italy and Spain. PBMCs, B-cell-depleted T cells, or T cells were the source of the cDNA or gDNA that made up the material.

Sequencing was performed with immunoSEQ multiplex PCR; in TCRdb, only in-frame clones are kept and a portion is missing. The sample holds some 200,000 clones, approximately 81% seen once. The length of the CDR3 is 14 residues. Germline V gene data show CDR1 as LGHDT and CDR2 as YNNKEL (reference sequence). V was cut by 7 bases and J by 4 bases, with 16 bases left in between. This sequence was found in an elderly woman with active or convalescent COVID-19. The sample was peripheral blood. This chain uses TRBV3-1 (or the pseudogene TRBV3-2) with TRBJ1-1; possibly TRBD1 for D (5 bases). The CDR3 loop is CASMGWAGSTEAFF. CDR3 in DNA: TGTGCCAGCATGGGGTGGGCAGGGTCCACTGAAGCTTTCTTT.